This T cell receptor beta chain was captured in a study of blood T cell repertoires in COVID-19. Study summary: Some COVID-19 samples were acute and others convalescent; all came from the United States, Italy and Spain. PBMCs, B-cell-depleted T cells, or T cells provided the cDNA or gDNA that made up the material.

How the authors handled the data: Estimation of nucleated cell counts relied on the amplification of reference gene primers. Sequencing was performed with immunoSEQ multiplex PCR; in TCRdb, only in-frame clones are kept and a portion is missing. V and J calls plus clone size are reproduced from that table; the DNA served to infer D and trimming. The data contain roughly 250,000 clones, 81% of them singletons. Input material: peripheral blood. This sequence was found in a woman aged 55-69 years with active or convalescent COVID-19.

The CDR3 here is CATSRAKGETQYF. CDR3 coding DNA: TGTGCCACCAGCAGGGCGAAGGGGGAGACCCAGTACTTC. V and J are TRBV15 and TRBJ2-5; TRBD1 is a possible D gene (5 bases). The germline V and J ends were trimmed by 3 bases and 5 bases, with 10 bases remaining between them. This CDR3 region has 13 residues. Germline CDR1 and CDR2: LNHNV and YYDKDF (reference sequence).